Listed below are T cell receptor beta chains from one sample, sequenced in a study of blood T cell repertoires in COVID-19. TCRdb's table, derived via immunoSEQ multiplex PCR, lists solely in-frame clones and lacks some. The sample carries roughly 190,000 clones, around 88% recorded once. Sequencing used peripheral blood. The receptors come from a man aged 50 to 59 with active or convalescent COVID-19. Each CDR3 is given with its conserved first and last residue. D genes are given only for firm matches. Where a row states a size, it is once, few, many or the class of an expanded clone; other rows omit it.

-,TRBJ2-2,TRBD1,TRBV24-1,CATSGYPGTVGGELFF,TGTGCCACCAGTGGCTACCCCGGGACAGTCGGCGGGGAGCTGTTTTTT
-,TRBJ1-1,-,TRBV27,CASSGRENTEAFF,TGTGCCAGCAGCGGGCGGGAGAACACTGAAGCTTTCTTT
-,TRBJ1-4,-,TRBV28,CASGGGNEKLFF,TGTGCCAGCGGGGGGGGTAATGAAAAACTGTTTTTT
-,TRBJ1-5,TRBD1,TRBV20-1,CSASGQGDQPQHF,TGCAGTGCTAGTGGACAGGGGGATCAGCCCCAGCATTTT
-,TRBJ1-2,TRBD1,TRBV7-9,CASSPGQSYGYTF,TGTGCCAGCAGCCCGGGACAGAGCTATGGCTACACCTTC
-,TRBJ2-7,-,TRBV6-6,CASSLARAYEQYF,TGTGCCAGCAGTTTGGCCAGGGCCTACGAGCAGTACTTC
-,TRBJ1-4,-,TRBV15,CATSRDRRELEKLFF,TGTGCCACCAGCAGAGATCGGAGGGAGCTTGAAAAACTGTTTTTT
-,TRBJ1-2,-,TRBV29-1,CSVDGGDYGYTF,TGCAGCGTTGACGGGGGAGACTATGGCTACACCTTC
-,TRBJ1-4,-,TRBV4-1,CASSLLGGTNEKLFF,TGCGCCAGCAGCCTCTTAGGCGGTACTAATGAAAAACTGTTTTTT
few,TRBJ1-1,TRBD1,TRBV30,CAWNVGTGDVYGTEAFF,TGTGCCTGGAACGTAGGAACAGGGGATGTGTATGGGACTGAAGCTTTCTTT
-,TRBJ2-2,TRBD2,TRBV5-1,CASRGGANTGELFF,TGCGCCAGCCGGGGGGGAGCGAACACCGGGGAGCTGTTTTTT
-,TRBJ2-1,-,TRBV7-9,CASSLGRGLIWVNEQFF,TGTGCCAGCAGCTTAGGCAGGGGCCTCATATGGGTCAATGAGCAGTTCTTC
-,TRBJ1-2,-,TRBV5-1,CASSLEAGRLNYGYTF,TGCGCCAGCAGCTTGGAGGCCGGGAGGCTTAACTATGGCTACACCTTC
-,TRBJ1-6,TRBD1,TRBV27,CASRNSGTASNSPLHF,TGTGCCAGCAGAAACTCCGGGACAGCCTCTAATTCACCCCTCCACTTT
-,TRBJ1-4,-,TRBV19,CASSGTGSRRYEKLFF,TGTGCCAGTAGCGGAACAGGGTCACGAAGGTACGAAAAACTGTTTTTT
-,TRBJ1-5,-,TRBV19,CASSIGEGQPQHF,TGTGCCAGTAGTATAGGGGAGGGTCAGCCCCAGCATTTT
-,TRBJ2-1,-,TRBV19,CASSLDSTYNEQFF,TGTGCCAGTAGTCTGGACAGCACCTACAATGAGCAGTTCTTC
-,TRBJ2-3,-,TRBV4-1,CASSPRGAKDTQYF,TGCGCCAGCAGCCCCCGGGGGGCCAAAGATACGCAGTATTTT
-,TRBJ1-1,TRBD1,TRBV9,CASSSGTGAMNTEAFF,TGTGCCAGCAGCTCCGGGACAGGGGCCATGAACACTGAAGCTTTCTTT
once,TRBJ2-3,-,TRBV18,CASSPWEAPDTQYF,TGTGCCAGCTCACCTTGGGAGGCCCCAGATACGCAGTATTTT
few,TRBJ1-1,TRBD1,TRBV4-1,CASSRTGLEAFF,TGCGCCAGCAGTCGGACAGGGTTGGAAGCTTTCTTT
-,TRBJ1-1,-,TRBV29-1,CSVEAKGLISAFF,TGCAGCGTTGAGGCGAAGGGGCTCATTTCGGCTTTCTTT